This T cell receptor beta chain was sequenced during a study of T cells in Graves' hyperthyroidism and ophthalmopathy. The wider study: Peripheral blood was obtained at initial diagnosis, preceding any treatment.

Germline loops: CDR1 SEHNR, CDR2 FQNEAQ (reference sequence). V was clipped by 6 bases and J by 4 bases; unmatched bases: 7. This CDR3 comprises 15 residues. This clonotype was picked up many times. The antigen remains unidentified. Whole-study results and caveats: The model anticipated ophthalmopathy a median around six months pre-onset.

The study included ophthalmopathy patients with Clinical Activity Score at least 3, NOSPECS grade at least 4 and duration under 3 months. The study excluded patients with uncontrolled infection, other autoimmune disease, pregnancy or lactation. RNA transcripts were the template for amplifying TCR beta CDR3 regions. Carried out on the TCR CDR3, a first-round RT-PCR used the HTBI primer set. TCRdb ran MiXCR on the multiplex PCR reads and lists one entry per CDR3 protein. The sample shows about 410,000 distinct CDR3 sequences, roughly 14% of them seen only once. Sequenced material: blood. The chain recombines TRBV7-9 with TRBJ1-2, with TRBD1 matching 11 bases. The TCR was taken from a man younger than 30 with Graves' ophthalmopathy. The CDR3 nucleotides read TGTGCCAGCAGGCCCGGGACAGGGGGTCCCTATGGCTACACCTTC. It translates to CASRPGTGGPYGYTF.